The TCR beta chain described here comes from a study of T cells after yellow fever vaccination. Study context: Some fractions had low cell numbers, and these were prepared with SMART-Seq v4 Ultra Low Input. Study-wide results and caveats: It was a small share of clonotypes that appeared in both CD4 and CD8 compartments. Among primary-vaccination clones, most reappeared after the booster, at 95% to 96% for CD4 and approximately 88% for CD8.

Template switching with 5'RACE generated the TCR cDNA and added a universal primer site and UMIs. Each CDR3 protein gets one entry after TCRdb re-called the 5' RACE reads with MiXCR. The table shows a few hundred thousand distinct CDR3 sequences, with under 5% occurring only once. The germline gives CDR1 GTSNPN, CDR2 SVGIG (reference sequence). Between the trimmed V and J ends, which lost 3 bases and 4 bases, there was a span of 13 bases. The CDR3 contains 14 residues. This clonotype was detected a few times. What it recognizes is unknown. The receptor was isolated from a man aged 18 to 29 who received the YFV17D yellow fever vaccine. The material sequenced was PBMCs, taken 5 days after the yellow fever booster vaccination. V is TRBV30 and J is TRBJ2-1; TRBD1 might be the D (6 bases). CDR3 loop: CAWRWTAMYNEQFF. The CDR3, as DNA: TGTGCCTGGAGGTGGACAGCTATGTACAATGAGCAGTTCTTC.